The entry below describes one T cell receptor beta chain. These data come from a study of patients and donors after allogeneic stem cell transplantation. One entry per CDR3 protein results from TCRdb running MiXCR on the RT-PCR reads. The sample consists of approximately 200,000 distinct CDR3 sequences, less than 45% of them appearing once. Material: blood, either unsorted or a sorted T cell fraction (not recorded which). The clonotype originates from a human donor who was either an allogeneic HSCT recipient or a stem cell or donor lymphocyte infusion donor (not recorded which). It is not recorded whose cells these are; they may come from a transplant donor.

The CDR3 loop is CASSLVRELQETQYF. CDR3 nucleotides: TGTGCCAGCAGTTTAGTACGGGAGCTACAAGAGACCCAGTACTTC. The chain links TRBV27 to TRBJ2-5; D might be TRBD2 (6 bases). Germline V gene sequence: CDR1 MNHEY, CDR2 SMNVEV (reference sequence). The CDR3 length is 15 residues. Trimming took off 2 bases at V and 2 bases at J, with 12 bases between the two ends.